The 9 T cell receptor beta chains given below trace back to one sample, sequenced in a study of T cells in Graves' hyperthyroidism and ophthalmopathy. RNA transcripts served as the template for amplifying TCR beta CDR3 regions. First-round RT-PCR with HTBI primers amplified the TCR CDR3 region. TCRdb itself ran the multiplex PCR reads through MiXCR, one entry per CDR3 protein. Of approximately 870,000 distinct CDR3 sequences in the sample, over 35% are singletons; the top ten hold around 9.3%. Specimen: blood. Receptors were obtained from a man younger than 35 with Graves' hyperthyroidism.

This clonotype was recorded a few times. J is TRBJ2-1 and V is TRBV29-1; D call uncertain. Trimming pared 3 bases from V and 1 base from J, leaving 4 bases between. This CDR3 is 12 amino acids long. Germline V CDR1 and CDR2: SQVTM, ANQGSEA. The CDR3 sequence: CSVEVSYNEQFF. CDR3 in DNA: TGCAGCGTTGAGGTTTCCTACAATGAGCAGTTCTTC.

The chain carries TRBV7-2 and TRBJ1-4; no clear D. Per the germline V gene, CDR1 is SGHTA and CDR2 is FQGNSA. This CDR3 has 14 amino acids. V lost 1 base, J lost 4 bases, and 7 bases lay in between. CDR3 sequence (DNA): TGTGCCAGCAGCTTAGACAGCAATAATGAAAAACTGTTTTTT. This translates into CASSLDSNNEKLFF.

This sequence joins TRBV12-3 or TRBV12-4 and TRBJ1-1; 10 bases fit TRBD1. Trimming removed 5 bases from V and 5 bases from J; junction bases left unmatched: 8. This CDR3 has 15 residues. CDR3 residues: CASSKRQGARTEAFF. CDR3 sequence (DNA): TGTGCCAGCAGTAAGAGACAGGGGGCAAGGACTGAAGCTTTCTTT.

The chain employs TRBV20-1 and TRBJ1-4; perhaps TRBD1 as D (5 bases). The V gene's germline CDR1 is DFQATT and CDR2 SNEGSKA (reference sequence). Trimming pared 3 bases from V and 4 bases from J, leaving 12 bases between. The CDR3 length is 14 residues. In nucleotides, the CDR3 is TGCAGTGCTAGTCTCCGGGGGGGTAATGAAAAACTGTTTTTT. Its translation: CSASLRGGNEKLFF.

The chain carries TRBV29-1 and TRBJ2-2; D possibly corresponds to TRBD2 (6 bases). Germline assignment: CDR1 SQVTM and CDR2 ANQGSEA. The ends were cut back, 7 bases at V and 7 bases at J, with 19 bases in the middle. There are 14 residues in the CDR3. The CDR3 sequence is CSAARPGDGGELFF. In DNA, the CDR3 is TGCAGCGCGGCCAGACCGGGAGATGGCGGGGAGCTGTTTTTT.

The chain combines TRBV6-1 with TRBJ2-7; D is undetermined. CDR3 size: 13 residues. The germline CDR1 and CDR2 sequences are MNHNS and SASEGT. Trimming stripped 7 bases from V and 0 bases from J, with 10 bases between. This chain's CDR3 is CASTPANSYEQYF. DNA of the CDR3: TGTGCCAGCACTCCCGCTAACTCCTACGAGCAGTACTTC.

V gene TRBV12-3 or TRBV12-4 combines with J gene TRBJ1-1, with D unclear. The CDR3 is made up of 12 amino acids. V shed 3 bases and J shed 11 bases, with 13 bases lying between them. Here the CDR3 reads CASSFPDRRAFF. The CDR3 nucleotides read TGTGCCAGCAGTTTCCCGGACCGTAGGGCTTTCTTT.

Comments on this clonotype: One base away lies a much larger clone, so this may be a sequencing read error. The rearrangement joins TRBV10-3 to TRBJ1-2; D unresolved. Germline V gene lookup returns CDR1 ENHRY and CDR2 SYGVKD. With 11 bases removed from V and 2 bases from J, the gap between germline ends came to 18 bases. CDR3 length equals 14 residues. This chain's CDR3 is CAVTATTKNYGYTF. CDR3 coding DNA: TGTGCCGTCACCGCGACGACGAAGAACTATGGCTACACCTTC.

This chain joins TRBV20-1 and TRBJ1-1; no clear D gene. Germline assignment: CDR1 DFQATT and CDR2 SNEGSKA (reference sequence). Trimming took 4 bases from V and 1 from J, leaving 7 bases between them. The CDR3 is made up of 12 amino acids. DNA of the CDR3: TGCAGTGCTATGGACCCGAACACTGAAGCTTTCTTT. Its protein is CSAMDPNTEAFF.